This TCR beta chain was documented in a study of T-cell reconstitution after alpha-beta-depleted transplantation in children. Study-wide results and caveats: The study reportedly traced alpha-beta T cells about two months after transplant to several hundred expanded graft clones. From newly produced T cells came most of the T-cell counts and diversity one year after transplant. Surviving recipient T cells and thymic progenitors produced the high day-60 TCRbeta diversity seen in some patients.

This clonotype was seen more than once but under ten times. The antigen remains undetermined. With 7 bases clipped from V and 5 bases from J, the junction kept 14 bases outside the gene matches. The CDR3 is made up of 15 amino acids. Germline V gene data show CDR1 as DFQATT and CDR2 as SNEGSKA (reference sequence). This sample's TCRbeta library carried unique molecular identifier barcodes. TCRdb re-analysed the PCR reads in MiXCR, keeping a single row per CDR3 protein. Here the sample spans roughly 400,000 distinct CDR3 sequences, 43% being singletons. The rearrangement uses TRBV20-1 and TRBJ2-5, with 9 bases lining up with TRBD2. This clonotype originated in a girl aged 2-10 years with aplastic anemia, due to receive a stem cell transplant. The sequencing here drew on PBMCs, taken before TCRalphabeta/CD19-depleted stem cell transplant. The CDR3 region has the DNA TGCAGTGGTCGATCTCCACTAGCGGGTGTCGAGACCCAGTACTTC. It yields the protein CSGRSPLAGVETQYF.